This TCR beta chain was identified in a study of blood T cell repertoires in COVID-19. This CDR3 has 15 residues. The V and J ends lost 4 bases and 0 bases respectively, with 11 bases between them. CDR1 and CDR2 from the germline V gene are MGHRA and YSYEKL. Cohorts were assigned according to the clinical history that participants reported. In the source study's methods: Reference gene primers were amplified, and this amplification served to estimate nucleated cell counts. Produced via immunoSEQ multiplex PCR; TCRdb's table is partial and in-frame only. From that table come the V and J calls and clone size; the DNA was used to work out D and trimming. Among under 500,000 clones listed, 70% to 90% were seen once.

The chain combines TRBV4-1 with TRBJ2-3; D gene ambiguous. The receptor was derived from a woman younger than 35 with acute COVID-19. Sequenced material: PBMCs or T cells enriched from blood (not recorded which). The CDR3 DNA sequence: TGCGCCAGCAGCCGCACCTACTTAAGCACAGATACGCAGTATTTT. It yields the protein CASSRTYLSTDTQYF.